These 12 T cell receptor beta chains were sequenced from one sample in a study of blood T cells in healthy people across ages. Through a sample-barcoded 5' primer and a J-beta primer mix, a second PCR was run for roughly 6 to 12 cycles. TCRdb independently ran MiXCR on the 5' RACE reads; one entry per CDR3 protein. The sample records 780,000 or so distinct CDR3 sequences, 50% to 65% being singletons. Sequencing input: blood. These TCRs come from a man aged 80 or over in good health.

V gene TRBV6-1 combines with J gene TRBJ2-1; 13 nucleotides match TRBD2. TRBJ2-7 matches the DNA end more closely, so the J call is doubtful. The CDR3 spans 15 residues. Per the germline V gene, CDR1 is MNHNS and CDR2 is SASEGT. The CDR3 DNA follows: TGTGCCAGCAACCCGGGACTAGCGGGGAACAATGAGCAGTACTTC. Translated: CASNPGLAGNNEQYF.

This clonotype showed up just a few times. The rearrangement joins TRBV9 to TRBJ2-7; tentatively, D is TRBD2 (6 bases). Trimming took off 2 bases at V and 4 bases at J, with 13 bases between the two ends. The CDR3 runs 14 residues. The germline gives CDR1 SGDLS, CDR2 YYNGEE. The CDR3 is CASSVTQAGYEQYF. DNA for the CDR3: TGTGCCAGCAGCGTGACACAGGCGGGGTACGAGCAGTACTTC. Full variable domain (outside the CDR3, taken from reference TRBV9 and TRBJ2-7): DSGVTQTPKHLITATGQRVTLRCSPRSGDLSVYWYQQSLDQGLQFLIQYYNGEERAKGNILERFSAQQFPDLHSELNLSSLELGDSALYFCASSVTQAGYEQYFGPGTRLTVT.

The rearrangement joins TRBV10-3 to TRBJ2-5; D is perhaps TRBD1 (6 bases). Germline CDR1 is ENHRY and CDR2 is SYGVKD. Deletions cut 6 bases from V and 1 base from J, with 9 bases between. The CDR3 is 13 residues long. The CDR3 nucleotides are TGTGCCATCAGGGACAGTACCCAAGAGACCCAGTACTTC. Its translation is CAIRDSTQETQYF.

The CDR3, as DNA: TGCAGTGCTAGAGACTTTGCGGGGGACGGGTACTACGAGCAGTACTTC. It yields the protein CSARDFAGDGYYEQYF. The chain carries TRBV20-1 and TRBJ2-7, with 7 bases identical to TRBD2. The CDR3 has 16 amino acids. V lost 0 bases and J lost 3; bases outside the gene matches: 11. Looked up from germline, CDR1 is DFQATT and CDR2 is SNEGSKA (reference sequence).

The sample holds many counts of this clonotype. Germline is not matched at one junction end, which may reflect a read error. This sequence joins TRBV5-1 and TRBJ2-7; D not certain. CDR3 size: 12 residues. Germline-derived CDR1 and CDR2 are SGHRS and YFSETQ. CDR3 residues: CASSREGYEQYF. As DNA, the CDR3 is TGTGCCAGCAGCAGAGAAGGATACGAGCAGTACTTC.

The chain recombines TRBV6-1 with TRBJ2-1; the match to TRBD1 covers 8 bases. This CDR3 contains 15 residues. V lost 6 bases and J lost 0; bases outside the gene matches: 4. Germline V gives CDR1 MNHNS, CDR2 SASEGT. CDR3 residues: CASRQGDNSYNEQFF. The CDR3 DNA reads TGTGCCAGCAGACAGGGGGACAACTCCTACAATGAGCAGTTCTTC.

Only one count was recorded for this clonotype. This chain connects TRBV24-1 to TRBJ2-6; D is ambiguous. CDR1 is KGHDR, CDR2 SFDVKD, per germline. Trimming took off 12 bases at V and 0 bases at J, with 11 bases between the two ends. CDR3 length: 14 amino acids. For the CDR3, the DNA is TGTGCCGTTGGCGCCAGCTCTGGGGCCAACGTCCTGACTTTC. The encoded protein is CAVGASSGANVLTF.

V is TRBV27 and J is TRBJ1-1; D remains ambiguous. The CDR3 is 12 residues long. V gave up 6 bases and J gave up 0 bases, with 5 bases separating them. The V gene's germline CDR1 is MNHEY and CDR2 SMNVEV (reference sequence). For the CDR3, the DNA is TGTGCCAGCAGGACCGTGAACACTGAAGCTTTCTTT. It translates to CASRTVNTEAFF.

This clonotype was counted many times. The J gene is TRBJ1-2, the V gene TRBV28; 9 bases match TRBD1. The CDR3 contains 13 residues. CDR1 MDHEN and CDR2 SYDVKM come from the germline V gene. J was trimmed by 6 bases and V by 5 bases; bases with no gene match: 4. In DNA form, the CDR3 reads TGTGCCAGCAGTCGGACAGGGGTCGATGGCTACACCTTC. Translating it yields CASSRTGVDGYTF.

This clonotype appeared a few times. The chain joins TRBV5-6 to TRBJ1-2; possible D gene TRBD1, 6 bases. The CDR3 loop spans 15 amino acids. The germline gives CDR1 SGHDT, CDR2 YYEEEE. Trimming cost V 0 bases and J 1 base, with 10 bases left between them. The CDR3 sequence: CASSLGDILNYGYTF. The CDR3 DNA follows: TGTGCCAGCAGCTTGGGGGACATCCTTAACTATGGCTACACCTTC. The full variable domain, rest sourced from reference TRBV5-6 and TRBJ1-2, is DAGVTQSPTHLIKTRGQQVTLRCSPKSGHDTVSWYQQALGQGPQFIFQYYEEEERQRGNFPDRFSGHQFPNYSSELNVNALLLGDSALYLCASSLGDILNYGYTFGSGTRLTVV.

About this clonotype: This may stem from a read error, because a much larger clone lies one nucleotide away. The chain recombines TRBV5-5 with TRBJ2-3, with 7 bases lining up with TRBD1. The germline CDR1 and CDR2 sequences are SGHKS and YYEKEE (reference sequence). CDR3 length: 14 residues. Here the CDR3 reads CASGLETGNRYAYF. CDR3 bases: TGTGCCAGCGGCTTGGAGACAGGGAACAGATACGCGTATTTT. Full variable domain (missing parts from reference TRBV5-5 and TRBJ2-3): DAGVTQSPTHLIKTRGQQVTLRCSPISGHKSVSWYQQVLGQGPQFIFQYYEKEERGRGNFPDRFSARQFPNYSSELNVNALLLGDSALYLCASGLETGNRYAYFGPGTRLTVL.

The DNA of the CDR3 is TGCGCCAGCAGCCAAGTTTTTGCGGGGGGGCTGAATGAGCAGTTCTTC. This codes for CASSQVFAGGLNEQFF. The chain couples TRBV4-1 to TRBJ2-1; 9 nucleotides align to TRBD2. Germline values: CDR1 MGHRA, CDR2 YSYEKL. The CDR3 is 16 residues long. V lost 1 base to trimming and J lost 7 bases; unmatched junction nucleotides: 8.